The source of this T cell receptor beta chain is a study of a mutant IDH1 vaccine in newly diagnosed glioma. The table came from immunoSEQ multiplex PCR; TCRdb's copy has only in-frame clones and leaves some out. There are fewer than 70,000 clones in the sample; around 91% occur only once, and less than 2% lies in the top ten. V dropped 0 bases and J dropped 0 bases, with 7 bases sitting between them. The length of the CDR3 is 14 residues. The germline CDR1 and CDR2 sequences are SQVTM and ANQGSEA. This clone was seen only once. Its antigen is as yet unknown. Sample time point: week 11, during vaccination. Vaccination comprised doses that each held 300 ug of mutant IDH1 20-mer peptide, plus topical imiquimod.

Sample: PBMCs, taken from a glioma patient whose treatment included an IDH1 peptide vaccine. This clonotype originated in a man between 35 and 55 years old with glioma. The V gene is TRBV29-1, the J gene TRBJ2-3; D is ambiguous. CDR3 in DNA: TGCAGCGTTGAAGACCAATTGAGCACAGATACGCAGTATTTT. Residues: CSVEDQLSTDTQYF.